This TCR beta chain was recovered during a study of Ad26.COV2.S vaccination and SARS-CoV-2 variants. Study results and limitations: Vaccinees and placebo recipients showed similar non-spike TCR breadth. Substantial breadth in spike-specific CD8+ and CD4+ T cell responses was reportedly seen after vaccination. Measures of TCR breadth and depth may have fallen short of total T cell responses.

Remarks on this clone: Its antigen remains unidentified.

Treatment reported: around 19 received Ad26.COV2.S at low or high dose, single or two shots; about 5 received placebo; per-sample allocation not given. Material that was analyzed had been drawn on day 63 after the first vaccine or placebo injection. This person who donated was an adult of 18-55 years in Boston. With V trimmed by 5 bases and J by 2 bases, 6 bases remained unmatched. Germline V gene lookup returns CDR1 SGHAT and CDR2 FQNNGV. The CDR3 extends over 15 amino acids. TCRdb's copy holds only in-frame clones and misses some; the assay was immunoSEQ multiplex PCR. Of hundreds of thousands of clones detected, roughly nine tenths appear once; the ten largest clones hold about 1.5%.

Material: peripheral blood, obtained in a trial of Ad26.COV2.S vaccine versus placebo. J is TRBJ2-1 and V is TRBV11-2, with 7 nucleotides matching TRBD2. This TCR was recovered from a person between 18 and 59 years old who received the Ad26.COV2.S COVID-19 vaccine or a placebo. The CDR3 is CASSVELAPYNEQFF. The CDR3 bases are TGTGCCAGCAGCGTCGAACTAGCGCCCTACAATGAGCAGTTCTTC.